One and the same sample provided the 23 T cell receptor beta chains below, sequenced in a study of prognosis after radiotherapy for stage I lung cancer. Two-round multiplex PCR on genomic DNA was the method by which TCR beta CDR3 was amplified. Primers were specific to each TRBV and TRBJ gene in first-round PCR. Via MiXCR, TCRdb re-called the multiplex PCR reads, giving one row per CDR3 protein. The data contain 20,000 to 30,000 distinct CDR3 sequences, roughly 40% of them singletons. The source material was PBMCs, sampled before or after stereotactic body radiation therapy (not recorded which). These receptors came from a donor aged 50 or older with non-small cell lung cancer.

This rearrangement joins TRBV27 to TRBJ1-1; no reliable D call. CDR1 is MNHEY, CDR2 SMNVEV, per germline (reference sequence). Between the trimmed V and J ends, which lost 3 bases and 5 bases, there was a span of 4 bases. This CDR3 has 11 residues. The CDR3 DNA reads TGTGCCAGCAGTTTTGGAACTGAAGCTTTCTTT. It specifies CASSFGTEAFF.

As concerns this clonotype: One end of the junction is discordant with germline, which a read error may explain. This rearrangement joins TRBV4-1 to TRBJ2-2, with D uncertain. This CDR3 is 15 amino acids long. CDR1 MGHRA and CDR2 YSYEKL come from the germline V gene. The CDR3 DNA reads as TGCGCCAGCAGCCCCAGCGTGAGAAACACCGGTGAGCTGTTTTTT. The encoded protein is CASSPSVRNTGELFF.

This clonotype is a singleton in its sample. No conserved phenylalanine or tryptophan is present at the end of the CDR3, so a read error is the likely explanation. The V and J genes are TRBV6-1 and TRBJ1-5; TRBD1 matches 8 bases. This CDR3 comprises 17 residues. The germline CDR1 and CDR2 sequences are MNHNS and SASEGT. CDR3 protein: CASSGPGQAHSNRPQHL. The CDR3 region has the DNA TGTGCCAGCAGTGGTCCGGGACAGGCCCATAGCAATCGGCCCCAGCATCTT.

With respect to this clonotype: One end of the junction is discordant with germline, which a read error may explain. The chain combines TRBV11-2 with TRBJ2-6; possible D gene TRBD1, 6 bases. There are 19 residues in the CDR3. Germline V gene lookup returns CDR1 SGHAT and CDR2 FQNNGV. CDR3 sequence (DNA): TGTGCCAGCAGCTTAGATGTTGGACAGTGGCCATCTGGGTCCAACGTCCTGACTTTC. Its protein is CASSLDVGQWPSGSNVLTF.

Points on this clonotype: With a much larger clone just one base away, this may be a read error. This chain uses TRBV18 with TRBJ2-1; 8 bases match TRBD2. Looked up from germline, CDR1 is KGHSH and CDR2 is LQKENI. CDR3 length: 16 amino acids. The chain's CDR3 is CASPPTVLAVVNEQFF. In DNA form, the CDR3 reads TGTGCCAGCCCACCAACCGTACTAGCGGTAGTTAATGAGCAGTTCTTC. Full variable domain (outside the CDR3, taken from reference TRBV18 and TRBJ2-1): NAGVMQNPRHLVRRRGQEARLRCSPMKGHSHVYWYRQLPEEGLKFMVYLQKENIIDESGMPKERFSAEFPKEGPSILRIQQVVRGDSAAYFCASPPTVLAVVNEQFFGPGTRLTVL.

This clonotype was found many times. The chain joins TRBV5-4 to TRBJ2-7; tentative D call: TRBD1 (6 bases). CDR3 length: 15 amino acids. Between the trimmed V and J ends, which lost 4 bases and 1 base, there was a span of 15 bases. The V gene's germline CDR1 is SGHNT and CDR2 YYREEE (reference sequence). CDR3 residues: CASSAGVEWSYEQYF. CDR3 in DNA: TGTGCCAGCAGCGCAGGGGTGGAGTGGTCCTACGAGCAGTACTTC.

This clonotype was found many times. This may stem from a read error, because a much larger clone lies one nucleotide away. The chain is built from TRBV24-1 and TRBJ2-7; 7 bases match TRBD1. The CDR3 spans 15 residues. CDR1 and CDR2 from the germline V gene are KGHDR and SFDVKD. The CDR3 DNA is TGTGCCACCGGTGATTGGCCGGGACAGAACTACGAGCAGTACTTC. It specifies CATGDWPGQNYEQYF.

This clonotype was seen many times. The V gene is TRBV7-9, the J gene TRBJ1-6, with a possible D match to TRBD1 (5 bases). Germline-derived CDR1 and CDR2 are SEHNR and FQNEAQ (reference sequence). CDR3 length: 14 residues. The germline V and J ends were trimmed by 6 bases and 6 bases, with 12 bases remaining between them. CDR3 DNA: TGTGCCAGCAGGATGGGGCAGAGTAATTCACCCCTCCACTTT. It translates to CASRMGQSNSPLHF.

This clonotype was picked up many times. The V and J genes are TRBV20-1 and TRBJ1-1; weak D call: TRBD1 (6 bases). CDR3 length: 13 residues. V dropped 7 bases and J dropped 3 bases, with 15 bases sitting between them. Per germline, CDR1 DFQATT and CDR2 SNEGSKA (reference sequence). CDR3: CSVPDSSDTEAFF. The DNA for the CDR3 is TGCAGTGTCCCGGACAGCTCGGACACTGAAGCTTTCTTT.

In regard to this clonotype: A far larger clone differs by one base, so this is likely a read error. The V gene is TRBV6-5, the J gene TRBJ1-5, with D perhaps matching TRBD1 (6 bases). Germline CDR1 MNHEY, CDR2 SVGAGI. CDR3 length: 14 residues. The CDR3: CASLRPGGVEPKHF. CDR3 sequence (DNA): TGTGCCAGCCTTAGACCCGGGGGCGTGGAGCCCAAGCATTTT.

The J gene is TRBJ2-3, the V gene TRBV2; TRBD1 is a possible D gene (5 bases). V was cut by 6 bases and J by 1 base, with 20 bases left in between. This CDR3 is built from 17 residues. Germline CDR1 and CDR2: SNHLY and FYNNEI. This CDR3 is CASSPQRGDPRTDTQYF. CDR3 nucleotide sequence: TGTGCCAGCAGCCCTCAAAGGGGTGACCCCCGCACAGATACGCAGTATTTT.

This clonotype was observed once. This may come from a read error, since a much larger clone is one base off. This rearrangement joins TRBV28 to TRBJ2-5, with D possibly TRBD2 on 6 matching bases. Germline CDR1 reads MDHEN; CDR2 reads SYDVKM. The CDR3 is 13 amino acids. V was trimmed by 11 bases and J by 5 bases, leaving 18 bases between them. CDR3 sequence (DNA): TGTGCCGGCACCGCCCGGGGGAGTGAGACCCAGTACTTC. Its translation is CAGTARGSETQYF.

The table lists this clonotype with many counts. This sequence joins TRBV15 and TRBJ2-2; D gene unclear. Germline V gives CDR1 LNHNV, CDR2 YYDKDF (reference sequence). CDR3 size: 14 residues. The V end lost 0 bases, the J end lost 1 base, and 3 bases lay between the germline ends. The CDR3 here is CATSRDGNTGELFF. For the CDR3, the DNA is TGTGCCACCAGCAGAGACGGGAACACCGGGGAGCTGTTTTTT.

This clonotype is medium-sized within its sample. The chain is built from TRBV12-3 or TRBV12-4 and TRBJ1-6, with unresolved D. The length of the CDR3 is 15 residues. The V and J ends lost 3 bases and 9 bases respectively, with 15 bases between them. CDR3 amino acids: CASSLAGPAGSPLHF. CDR3 in DNA: TGTGCCAGCAGTTTGGCGGGCCCTGCCGGTTCACCCCTCCACTTT.

With regard to this clonotype: The junction departs from the called germline gene at one end, perhaps through a read error. The CDR3 DNA follows: TGTGCCAGCAGCTGGACCCCCGGGACAGGGGGCGCGAATGGCTGCACCTTC. Amino acids: CASSWTPGTGGANGCTF. V gene TRBV9 combines with J gene TRBJ1-2; TRBD1 matches at 12 bases. There are 17 residues in the CDR3. In germline, CDR1 is SGDLS, CDR2 YYNGEE.

This clonotype showed up many times. The chain joins TRBV3-1 to TRBJ1-2, with 9 nucleotides matching TRBD1. CDR1 and CDR2 (germline): LGHDT, YNNKEL (reference sequence). Trimming at V came to 3 bases and at J to 6 bases, leaving 11 bases not matched to a gene. The CDR3 covers 16 residues. CDR3 in DNA: TGTGCCAGCAGCCATTGGGACAGGGCGAGAGGGAATGGCTACACCTTC. Its translation: CASSHWDRARGNGYTF. Full variable domain (rest looked up from reference TRBV3-1 and TRBJ1-2): DTAVSQTPKYLVTQMGNDKSIKCEQNLGHDTMYWYKQDSKKFLKIMFSYNNKELIINETVPNRFSPKSPDKAHLNLHINSLELGDSAVYFCASSHWDRARGNGYTFGSGTRLTVV.

This clonotype was seen ten or more times. This rearrangement joins TRBV2 to TRBJ1-5, with D possibly matching TRBD1 (6 bases). The V and J ends lost 7 bases and 1 base respectively, with 14 bases between them. The CDR3 runs 15 residues. The germline gives CDR1 SNHLY, CDR2 FYNNEI. The CDR3 DNA is TGTGCCAGCAAACCGCGTACAGGGAGCAATCAGCCCCAGCATTTT. Translating it yields CASKPRTGSNQPQHF.

The CDR3 is CASSEIQADGYTF. Written as DNA, the CDR3 is TGTGCCAGCAGTGAAATCCAGGCAGATGGCTACACCTTC. The genes are TRBV6-1 and TRBJ1-2; D uncertain. Between the trimmed V and J ends, which lost 2 bases and 6 bases, there was a span of 10 bases. The CDR3 totals 13 residues. Germline V gene data show CDR1 as MNHNS and CDR2 as SASEGT.

This clonotype was observed a handful of times. The chain uses TRBV13 and TRBJ2-7, with D perhaps matching TRBD2 (5 bases). Per germline, CDR1 PRHDT and CDR2 FYEKMQ (reference sequence). V was cut by 5 bases and J by 0 bases, with 8 bases left in between. The CDR3 loop spans 13 amino acids. CDR3 residues: CASSVGLSYEQYF. DNA of the CDR3: TGTGCCAGCAGCGTCGGACTCTCCTACGAGCAGTACTTC. The whole variable domain, remainder taken from reference TRBV13 and TRBJ2-7, is AAGVIQSPRHLIKEKRETATLKCYPIPRHDTVYWYQQGPGQDPQFLISFYEKMQSDKGSIPDRFSAQQFSDYHSELNMSSLELGDSALYFCASSVGLSYEQYFGPGTRLTVT.

This chain connects TRBV7-9 to TRBJ2-7, with 13 positions matching TRBD2. The V gene's germline CDR1 is SEHNR and CDR2 FQNEAQ (reference sequence). The V segment lost 4 bases and the J segment 5 bases; nucleotides outside the gene matches: 5. The CDR3 contains 15 residues. CDR3 DNA: TGTGCCAGCAGCTCCTGGACTAGCGGGAGAGACGAGCAGTACTTC. Encoded protein: CASSSWTSGRDEQYF.

This clonotype was recorded at least ten times. J is TRBJ2-1 and V is TRBV18, with D possibly TRBD1 on 6 matching bases. The V gene's germline CDR1 is KGHSH and CDR2 LQKENI. This CDR3 is built from 16 residues. Trimming took 5 bases from V and 0 from J, leaving 14 bases between them. The CDR3 sequence: CASSSGHMSSYNEQFF. The CDR3 nucleotides are TGTGCCAGCTCATCGGGACATATGAGCTCCTACAATGAGCAGTTCTTC.

At least ten counts were recorded for this clonotype. This may be a read error, as it is one base from a much larger clone. The chain carries TRBV7-9 and TRBJ2-7; 10 bases match TRBD1. The CDR3 runs 16 residues. Germline V gives CDR1 SEHNR, CDR2 FQNEAQ (reference sequence). CDR3 protein: CASSHPRDRGSYEQCF. CDR3 DNA sequence: TGTGCCAGCAGTCACCCCAGGGACAGGGGCTCCTACGAGCAGTGCTTC. Drawing the rest from reference TRBV7-9 and TRBJ2-7, the complete variable domain is DTGVSQNPRHKITKRGQNVTFRCDPISEHNRLYWYRQTLGQGPEFLTYFQNEAQLEKSRLLSDRFSAERPKGSFSTLEIQRTEQGDSAMYLCASSHPRDRGSYEQCFGPGTRLTVT.

This clonotype has a count of ten or more. CDR3 region: CASSQGGPQYF. The CDR3 DNA reads as TGTGCCAGCAGCCAAGGGGGCCCGCAGTACTTC. This chain connects TRBV14 to TRBJ2-7, with D possibly matching TRBD1 (5 bases). Germline V gene data show CDR1 as SGHDN and CDR2 as FVKESK. V was shortened by 1 base and J by 9 bases, with 7 bases between the two germline ends. The CDR3 contains 11 residues.